This passage covers 17 T cell receptor beta chains from one sample sequenced in a study of T-cell memory formation after mild COVID-19. TCRdb used MiXCR to reprocess the 5' RACE reads, holding one entry per CDR3 protein. The sample records approximately 570,000 distinct CDR3 sequences, roughly 18% being singletons. The sample was PBMCs or a T cell subset sorted from them (not recorded which). These receptor sequences come from an adult woman who had mild COVID-19 (a few samples of this study predate the infection). Cell type and time point are not known.

CDR3 protein: CASGRTSGSVEQFF. The CDR3 nucleotides are TGTGCTAGTGGTAGGACTAGCGGGTCGGTCGAGCAGTTCTTC. The chain carries TRBV12-5 and TRBJ2-1; 11 bases align to TRBD2. This CDR3 spans 14 amino acids. V was clipped by 5 bases and J by 10 bases; unmatched bases: 7. Germline CDR1 reads LGHNT; CDR2 reads FRNRAP.

This clonotype was counted only a few times. The chain links TRBV2 to TRBJ1-1; D gene ambiguous. Per germline, CDR1 SNHLY and CDR2 FYNNEI. V shed 2 bases and J shed 0 bases, with 7 bases lying between them. This CDR3 contains 14 residues. CDR3 DNA: TGTGCCAGCAGTGAATATGTCCTGAACACTGAAGCTTTCTTT. It is translated as CASSEYVLNTEAFF.

This clonotype has just a few counts. The V call is TRBV29-1, the J call TRBJ2-1; 8 bases line up with TRBD2. The trim removed 5 bases at V and 6 bases at J, leaving 18 bases unmatched. The germline V gene has CDR1 SQVTM and CDR2 ANQGSEA. The CDR3 has 17 amino acids. The CDR3 DNA follows: TGCAGCGTTCCTGATGCGGCGGGGGGCCCTCTTCCCAATGAGCAGTTCTTC. This sequence encodes CSVPDAAGGPLPNEQFF.

In its sample, this clonotype was seen a few times. This chain links TRBV7-3 with TRBJ2-1; D gene ambiguous. V was trimmed by 4 bases and J by 8 bases, leaving 18 bases between them. Germline loops: CDR1 SGHTA, CDR2 FQGTGA. This CDR3 is built from 15 residues. CDR3 sequence reads: CASSSYTSGWDEQFF. In nucleotides, the CDR3 is TGTGCCAGCAGCTCTTACACCTCCGGCTGGGATGAGCAGTTCTTC.

This chain links TRBV4-1 with TRBJ2-7; D is unclear. This CDR3 is 14 amino acids long. With 3 bases removed from V and 2 bases from J, the gap between germline ends came to 11 bases. The V gene's germline CDR1 is MGHRA and CDR2 YSYEKL. Written as DNA, the CDR3 is TGCGCCAGCAGCCACCCGGACGGAACCTACGAGCAGTACTTC. Its protein is CASSHPDGTYEQYF.

Regarding this clonotype: One base separates it from a far larger clone, so it is likely a read error. The V call is TRBV5-1, the J call TRBJ1-1; no clear D gene. Germline V gene lookup returns CDR1 SGHRS and CDR2 YFSETQ. The CDR3 consists of 13 residues. Trimming took off 0 bases at V and 3 bases at J, with 6 bases between the two ends. The CDR3: CASSLGEYTEAFF. The CDR3 DNA sequence: TGCGCCAGCAGCTTGGGGGAGTACACTGAAGCTTTCTTT. Looking up the rest from reference TRBV5-1 and TRBJ1-1 gives the full variable domain: KAGVTQTPRYLIKTRGQQVTLSCSPISGHRSVSWYQQTPGQGLQFLFEYFSETQRNKGNFPGRFSGRQFSNSRSEMNVSTLELGDSALYLCASSLGEYTEAFFGQGTRLTVV.

The gene calls are TRBV5-1 and TRBJ1-1; D is unclear. The CDR3 length is 14 residues. Per the germline V gene, CDR1 is SGHRS and CDR2 is YFSETQ. V was cut by 0 bases and J by 4 bases, with 10 bases left in between. CDR3 loop: CASSLAGMGTEAFF. In DNA, the CDR3 is TGCGCCAGCAGCTTGGCTGGGATGGGCACTGAAGCTTTCTTT.

This rearrangement joins TRBV7-2 to TRBJ1-1, with D maybe TRBD1 (6 bases). This CDR3 is built from 15 residues. Trimming removed 5 bases from V and 4 bases from J, with 17 bases in between. CDR1 is SGHTA, CDR2 FQGNSA, per germline. This CDR3 is CASSPQGGGVTEAFF. CDR3 sequence (DNA): TGTGCCAGCAGCCCCCAAGGGGGGGGGGTCACTGAAGCTTTCTTT.

The chain combines TRBV7-2 with TRBJ1-2, with 8 bases that match TRBD1. Germline assignment: CDR1 SGHTA and CDR2 FQGNSA. With 1 base clipped from V and 4 bases from J, the junction kept 8 bases outside the gene matches. CDR3 length: 16 amino acids. The CDR3 coding sequence is TGTGCCAGCAGCTTAGGGGGATCCGGACAGGGCTATGGCTACACCTTC. Translated, it gives CASSLGGSGQGYGYTF. Combining the CDR3 with reference TRBV7-2 and TRBJ1-2 gives the whole variable domain GAGVSQSPSNKVTEKGKDVELRCDPISGHTALYWYRQSLGQGLEFLIYFQGNSAPDKSGLPSDRFSAERTGGSVSTLTIQRTQQEDSAVYLCASSLGGSGQGYGYTFGSGTRLTVV.

The chain joins TRBV7-2 to TRBJ2-2; tentative D call: TRBD2 (5 bases). With 7 bases removed from V and 3 bases from J, the gap between germline ends came to 12 bases. Germline loops: CDR1 SGHTA, CDR2 FQGNSA. The length of the CDR3 is 14 residues. As DNA, the CDR3 is TGTGCCAGCACCCTGCTGCGGGACACCGGGGAGCTGTTTTTT. As protein: CASTLLRDTGELFF.

The genes are TRBV7-3 and TRBJ2-2; D perhaps matches TRBD1 (5 bases). CDR1 SGHTA and CDR2 FQGTGA come from the germline V gene. The CDR3 spans 14 residues. Trimming took 6 bases from V and 3 from J, leaving 11 bases between them. The DNA of the CDR3 is TGTGCCAGCAGACCGGACACGTACACCGGGGAGCTGTTTTTT. Translation: CASRPDTYTGELFF.

The chain links TRBV18 to TRBJ1-1; D is unresolved. Trimming stripped 3 bases from V and 2 bases from J, with 16 bases between. The CDR3 contains 16 residues. The germline CDR1 and CDR2 sequences are KGHSH and LQKENI. DNA of the CDR3: TGTGCCAGCTCACCGTCCCTCATGGGCCCCAACACTGAAGCTTTCTTT. Amino acids: CASSPSLMGPNTEAFF.

This clonotype has only a few counts. This chain joins TRBV12-3 or TRBV12-4 and TRBJ2-5; 12 bases are shared with TRBD1. CDR3 length equals 16 residues. V gave up 5 bases and J gave up 5 bases; unmatched junction bases: 9. The CDR3 region is CASSTPGQGASETQYF. CDR3 in DNA: TGTGCCAGCAGTACTCCGGGACAGGGGGCGTCGGAGACCCAGTACTTC.

The table lists this clonotype with many counts. The genes are TRBV7-9 and TRBJ2-7; 7 nucleotides match TRBD1. The CDR3 contains 14 residues. Germline-derived CDR1 and CDR2 are SEHNR and FQNEAQ (reference sequence). V lost 5 bases, J lost 2 bases, and 6 bases stayed unmatched. The CDR3 DNA reads TGTGCCAGCAGCCCAACGGGACAGCCCTACGAGCAGTACTTC. It encodes CASSPTGQPYEQYF.

The rearrangement uses TRBV24-1 and TRBJ2-1; D tentatively reads TRBD1 or TRBD2 (5 bases each). Looked up from germline, CDR1 is KGHDR and CDR2 is SFDVKD. The ends were cut back, 4 bases at V and 8 bases at J, with 17 bases in the middle. The CDR3 length is 15 residues. CDR3 DNA sequence: TGTGCCACCAGTGAGGGGGACCTCCAAACTTATGAGCAGTTCTTC. Translating it yields CATSEGDLQTYEQFF.

In its sample, this clonotype was seen a few times. The rearrangement uses TRBV5-1 and TRBJ2-1, with D perhaps assigned TRBD1 or TRBD2 (5 bases each). The CDR3 is 15 amino acids. V was pared by 0 bases and J by 2 bases, with 9 bases between. Germline V gives CDR1 SGHRS, CDR2 YFSETQ. Here the CDR3 reads CASSLVGETYNEQFF. The CDR3, as DNA: TGCGCCAGCAGCTTGGTGGGGGAAACCTACAATGAGCAGTTCTTC.

This chain joins TRBV9 and TRBJ2-7, with 11 bases that match TRBD2. CDR1 SGDLS and CDR2 YYNGEE come from the germline V gene. The CDR3 extends over 14 amino acids. Germline trimming cut 4 bases from V and 2 bases from J; bases unmatched to any gene: 2. CDR3 coding DNA: TGTGCCAGCAGCCCGACTAGCGGGGCCTACGAGCAGTACTTC. Translating gives CASSPTSGAYEQYF.